The clone carrying this T cell receptor (beta chain) was found once. Its antigen is not identified. The data derive from a study of T cell responses to AZD1222 COVID-19 vaccine. Study-level findings and limits: Seropositive at baseline were only a handful of AZD1222 recipients.

The data were produced by immunoSEQ multiplex PCR, yet TCRdb's version contains in-frame clones alone and is incomplete. Of 150,000 to 200,000 clones detected, about 88% appear once; the ten largest clones hold roughly a quarter. The CDR3 spans 13 residues. The V end was cut by 0 bases, the J end by 3 bases, with 6 bases between. The germline V gene encodes CDR1 SGHRS and CDR2 YFSETQ. The source is an adult who received the AZD1222 COVID-19 vaccine. This specimen was peripheral blood, taken 28 days after the second AZD1222 dose. This sequence joins TRBV5-1 and TRBJ1-1; no clear D. CDR3 residues: CASSLAGDTEAFF. The DNA for the CDR3 is TGCGCCAGCAGCTTGGCGGGCGACACTGAAGCTTTCTTT.